This T cell receptor beta chain was identified during a study of T cell responses to AZD1222 COVID-19 vaccine. Study-wide results and limits: Females made up more of the donors, who were largely white British, and clonal diversity may have come out too low.

The length of the CDR3 is 10 residues. About this clone itself: What it binds is unknown.

Method: immunoSEQ multiplex PCR; TCRdb's copy keeps in-frame clones and lacks some. The table has approximately 200,000 clones, over 70% seen once. This chain joins TRBV21-1 and TRBJ1-4. TRBV21-1 is classified as a pseudogene. This specimen consisted of peripheral blood, obtained on day 0 of MenACWY control vaccination. The TCR originated in an adult in good health. This CDR3 reads CASSPQKLFF. The CDR3 region has the DNA TGTGCCAGCAGTCCGCAAAAACTGTTTTTT.